What follows describes a single TCR beta chain. Only a few counts were recorded for this clonotype. Its target antigen remains unknown. The sample holds no much larger clone one base away, and base qualities are not on file. The library came from 5' RACE. Four rounds of PCR, run with the SP2 primer together with nested alpha and beta constant region primers, were used to amplify the ligated cDNA. For the blood and skin samples, reverse transcription of TCR RNA was done with SuperScript IV along with alpha and beta constant region primers. An oligonucleotide carrying the Illumina SP2 primer and a UMI was ligated to the 3' end of the cDNA by means of T4 RNA ligase 1. The 12-nucleotide UMI consisted of two random hexamers with an eight-base spacer between the hexamers to prevent hairpin formation. From the second PCR onward, TCR alpha and beta chain libraries were processed separately and dual indexed for multiplexing. After pooling, the indexed libraries were analyzed by capillary electrophoresis and sequenced on either an Illumina MiSeq or NextSeq. PhiX DNA at about 4.5-8% was spiked into libraries to increase base diversity and improve cluster recognition. On the study's bioinformatics: Demultiplexor extracted UMIs from read 2, combined them with read 1 TCR sequence, and split reads by sample indices. V and J genes and V-J junctions were identified by Decombinator, and each TCR was assigned a five-part identifier that included V and J deletions. Collapsinator relied on UMIs to correct both sequencing errors and PCR amplification heterogeneity, producing a UMI-based abundance for each TCR. CDR3Translator turned identifiers into nucleotide sequence, translated the nucleotide sequence into amino acids, and pulled out CDR3 regions based on terminal motifs. After normalization to the amount of input RNA, error-corrected alpha and beta TCR counts from blood and skin were compared. The public reads were quality trimmed at Q25 with fastp and then assembled into clones with MiXCR by TCRdb, keeping productive beta chains. CDR3 protein duplicates are merged, each entry listing the most common genes and DNA. Here the V and J calls rest on TCRdb's processing, not on the authors' analysis. The sample records 50,000 to 60,000 distinct CDR3 sequences, 6% to 8% of which are singletons. Almost 10% of the sample is taken by the ten largest.

The sample belongs to a study of naive and memory T cell subsets (dated 2017 in TCRdb). Context from the whole study: In the figure summarizing the skin biopsy and whole blood samples, approximately ten blood donors, 7 tuberculin skin test biopsies and 3 saline control biopsies were reported. Usually PCR2 was run as a SYBR Green qPCR and stopped at a set threshold, although low-input samples could use end-point PCR (approximately 6 cycles) instead.

A robust, sensitive protocol for the amplification, sequencing and analysis of TCRs was described in the study, in which 3' ligation of a UMI-containing oligonucleotide to TCR cDNA was used. Whole blood analysis involved drawing 2.5 ml of peripheral blood from adult healthy volunteers into Tempus tubes and then extracting RNA following the manufacturer's instructions. Total RNA was used without cell sorting and was treated with RQ1 DNase before reverse transcription, with a target input of about 1 to 1000 ng. Libraries were prepared from skin biopsies and whole blood so that pipeline robustness could be tested in samples in which T cells form a minority population. Summary of the overall study and its limitations: The RNA-based method was acknowledged as potentially sensitive to TCR transcript changes with T cell activation and differentiation.

From its cysteine to its phenylalanine, the CDR3 spans 17 amino acids. Just the 51-base CDR3 DNA is kept, in frame starting at base 1. In the germline V gene, CDR1 corresponds to SGHTA and CDR2 to FQGNSA. Germline trimming amounts to 5 bases on V and 7 bases on J, with 16 as the count of junction bases outside the gene matches. This clonotype was sampled from a female donor in good health. This chain joins TRBV7-2 to TRBJ1-2; the junction holds 10 bases that match TRBD1. The CDR3 in this case is CASSGQGQGIQLGGYTF. DNA sequence: TGTGCCAGCAGCGGACAGGGACAGGGGATCCAGTTAGGTGGCTACACCTTC.